The clone carrying this TCR beta chain showed up many times. Its antigen is still unknown. Attachment of unique molecular identifiers to individual cDNA molecules was performed in the library. TCRdb ran MiXCR on the RACE reads and lists one entry per CDR3 protein. The table lists about 110,000 distinct CDR3 sequences, 9% to 9.5% of them singletons, with about 3% in the top ten. The germline gives CDR1 LGHNA, CDR2 YSLEER. This CDR3 contains 13 residues. V was shortened by 4 bases and J by 7 bases, with 11 bases between the two germline ends. This entry comes from a study of human T cells and chemical hapten exposure. For the study at large: Weekly scalp doses of diphenylcyclopropenone were given to patients during the approximately 23-week study.

Study outcomes and limitations: Expanded TCRs formed significantly more large CDR3 similarity clusters than controls.

Noted time point: patch test 2, 6 weeks after DPC sensitization. Treatment denoted: therapeutic diphenylcyclopropenone sensitization with weekly scalp DPC. Samples of blood were obtained prior to the application of each patch test. The sequencing here drew on whole blood, taken in connection with sensitization to the hapten diphenylcyclopropenone (DPC). J is TRBJ2-1 and V is TRBV4-3; TRBD2 might be the D (5 bases). This TCR was sampled from a middle-aged woman with alopecia areata. Some clones in this sample may be carry-over from other donors' samples. The CDR3 bases are TGCGCCAGCAGCCTCCGGGAAGATAATGAGCAGTTCTTC. This encodes CASSLREDNEQFF.